A single sample is the source of the 17 T cell receptor beta chains below, sequenced in a study of blood T cell repertoires in COVID-19. The data were produced by immunoSEQ multiplex PCR, yet TCRdb's version contains in-frame clones alone and is incomplete. The sample lists roughly 230,000 clones; 80% to 95% were seen once. Sequencing input: peripheral blood. These TCRs come from a man aged 25 to 45 with COVID-19, enrolled during active disease.

The CDR3 reads CASSPSELGGYEQYF. The CDR3 DNA reads as TGTGCCAGCAGCCCCAGCGAGCTAGGGGGCTACGAGCAGTACTTC. The genes are TRBV3-1 (or the pseudogene TRBV3-2) and TRBJ2-7; D is possibly TRBD1 (6 bases). CDR1 and CDR2 (germline): LGHDT, YNNKEL (reference sequence). V was shortened by 4 bases and J by 3 bases, with 16 bases between the two germline ends. The CDR3 is made up of 15 amino acids.

The J gene is TRBJ2-7, the V gene TRBV27; a weak D match, TRBD2 (5 bases). The germline gives CDR1 MNHEY, CDR2 SMNVEV (reference sequence). Trimming removed 5 bases from V and 0 bases from J, with 20 bases in between. The CDR3 spans 17 residues. This CDR3 reads CASSRAGGAAFSYEQYF. The CDR3 bases are TGTGCCAGCAGTAGGGCCGGAGGAGCAGCGTTCTCCTACGAGCAGTACTTC.

This chain joins TRBV9 and TRBJ1-2; the D is unclear. This CDR3 spans 16 amino acids. Germline-derived CDR1 and CDR2 are SGDLS and YYNGEE. Trimming pared 3 bases from V and 4 bases from J, leaving 19 bases between. This chain's CDR3 is CASSAGRSLTPYGYTF. In nucleotides, the CDR3 is TGTGCCAGCAGCGCCGGCCGGAGCCTCACCCCCTATGGCTACACCTTC. Combining the CDR3 with reference TRBV9 and TRBJ1-2 gives the whole variable domain DSGVTQTPKHLITATGQRVTLRCSPRSGDLSVYWYQQSLDQGLQFLIQYYNGEERAKGNILERFSAQQFPDLHSELNLSSLELGDSALYFCASSAGRSLTPYGYTFGSGTRLTVV.

V gene TRBV27 combines with J gene TRBJ1-2; TRBD1 might be the D (6 bases). Germline assignment: CDR1 MNHEY and CDR2 SMNVEV (reference sequence). Trimming pared 5 bases from V and 4 bases from J, leaving 20 bases between. The CDR3 loop spans 16 amino acids. The CDR3 coding sequence is TGTGCCAGCAGTACCCGAACTGGACAGACCACCTATGGCTACACCTTC. It translates to CASSTRTGQTTYGYTF.

This rearrangement joins TRBV3-1 (or the pseudogene TRBV3-2) to TRBJ2-7; 8 bases agree with TRBD1. The CDR3 has 15 amino acids. The V segment lost 1 base and the J segment 6 bases; nucleotides outside the gene matches: 8. The germline V gene has CDR1 LGHDT and CDR2 YNNKEL (reference sequence). The CDR3 coding sequence is TGTGCCAGCAGCCAAGTGTCTGGACAGGGATCCGAGCAGTACTTC. Translated: CASSQVSGQGSEQYF.

This rearrangement joins TRBV9 to TRBJ1-6, with TRBD1 identical over 11 bases. The germline gives CDR1 SGDLS, CDR2 YYNGEE. V dropped 0 bases and J dropped 8; count of bases not matched to a gene: 4. CDR3 length equals 16 residues. The CDR3 spells CASSVGGQGADSPLHF. In DNA, the CDR3 is TGTGCCAGCAGCGTAGGCGGACAGGGGGCCGATTCACCCCTCCACTTT.

This clone was detected only once. This chain connects TRBV28 to TRBJ1-4; TRBD1 aligns across 11 bases. Per germline, CDR1 MDHEN and CDR2 SYDVKM. The CDR3 spans 15 residues. The V and J ends lost 3 bases and 8 bases, in that order; junction bases with no gene match: 5. In DNA, the CDR3 is TGTGCCAGCAGTTTCGGGACAGGGGGTATCGAAAAACTGTTTTTT. It translates to CASSFGTGGIEKLFF.

The gene calls are TRBV29-1 and TRBJ1-1; 8 nucleotides match TRBD1. This CDR3 is 13 amino acids long. J lost 2 bases, V lost 5 bases, and 4 bases had no gene match. Germline assignment: CDR1 SQVTM and CDR2 ANQGSEA. Written as DNA, the CDR3 is TGCAGCGTTCAAACAGGGGGTAACACTGAAGCTTTCTTT. It yields the protein CSVQTGGNTEAFF.

This chain joins TRBV4-2 and TRBJ2-3, with 10 bases aligning to TRBD2. CDR1 and CDR2 (germline): LGHNA, YNFKEQ. After removal of 0 bases from V and 3 bases from J, the junction contained 6 bases not matched to a gene. There are 17 residues in the CDR3. This CDR3 reads CASSQEVAGGVTDTQYF. The CDR3 region has the DNA TGTGCCAGCAGCCAAGAGGTAGCGGGGGGAGTTACAGATACGCAGTATTTT.

This rearrangement joins TRBV5-4 to TRBJ2-7; D ambiguous. This CDR3 is 14 amino acids long. CDR1 is SGHNT, CDR2 YYREEE, per germline (reference sequence). Trimming removed 4 bases from V and 0 bases from J, with 11 bases in between. CDR3 coding DNA: TGTGCCAGCAGCATAACTGTGAGCTCCTACGAGCAGTACTTC. Amino acids: CASSITVSSYEQYF.

V gene TRBV25-1 combines with J gene TRBJ1-3, with D tentatively TRBD1 (6 bases). From germline, CDR1 is MGHDK and CDR2 SYGVNS. Trimming took 6 bases from V and 7 from J, leaving 13 bases between them. The CDR3 sequence is 13 residues long. Here the CDR3 DNA reads TGTGCCAGCAGCCGGGACACGCGGAACACCATATATTTT. Residues: CASSRDTRNTIYF.

This rearrangement joins TRBV19 to TRBJ1-1; D gene ambiguous. This CDR3 spans 13 amino acids. Germline CDR1 and CDR2: LNHDA and SQIVND (reference sequence). Deletions cut 3 bases from V and 6 bases from J, with 11 bases between. DNA for the CDR3: TGTGCCAGTAGTATGATGGCGGGATCTGAAGCTTTCTTT. Translating it yields CASSMMAGSEAFF.

The CDR3 here is CASSPGVGRGIASSPLHF. The CDR3 nucleotides read TGTGCCAGCAGCCCTGGGGTAGGCAGGGGAATCGCTAGTTCACCCCTCCACTTT. The rearrangement links TRBV3-1 (or the pseudogene TRBV3-2) to TRBJ1-6; TRBD1 might be the D (6 bases). The V end lost 4 bases, the J end lost 9 bases, and 25 bases lay between the germline ends. CDR1 LGHDT and CDR2 YNNKEL come from the germline V gene (reference sequence). The CDR3 runs 18 residues.

J is TRBJ2-3 and V is TRBV4-2; no clear D. This CDR3 is built from 14 residues. The germline V gene encodes CDR1 LGHNA and CDR2 YNFKEQ. Trimming stripped 0 bases from V and 11 bases from J, with 15 bases between. As DNA, the CDR3 is TGTGCCAGCAGCCAAGATTCAAGAGGCAGAAAGCAGTATTTT. It codes for CASSQDSRGRKQYF.

This chain links TRBV5-1 with TRBJ1-1; tentatively, D is TRBD1 (5 bases). The CDR3 spans 16 residues. V lost 0 bases and J lost 1, with 13 bases in between. CDR1 SGHRS and CDR2 YFSETQ come from the germline V gene. CDR3 sequence: CASSLVVSTANTEAFF. Here the CDR3 DNA reads TGCGCCAGCAGCTTGGTTGTCTCGACAGCGAACACTGAAGCTTTCTTT. Supplemented by reference TRBV5-1 and TRBJ1-1, the full variable domain reads KAGVTQTPRYLIKTRGQQVTLSCSPISGHRSVSWYQQTPGQGLQFLFEYFSETQRNKGNFPGRFSGRQFSNSRSEMNVSTLELGDSALYLCASSLVVSTANTEAFFGQGTRLTVV.

The CDR3 coding sequence is TGTGCCAGCAGCCGACAGGGAGATAATTCACCCCTCCACTTT. It is translated as CASSRQGDNSPLHF. The chain combines TRBV7-9 with TRBJ1-6; TRBD1 matches 7 bases. Germline V gene data show CDR1 as SEHNR and CDR2 as FQNEAQ (reference sequence). With V trimmed by 5 bases and J by 5 bases, 3 bases remained unmatched. There are 14 residues in the CDR3.

The V gene is TRBV27, the J gene TRBJ2-1; 9 nucleotides match TRBD1. Germline assignment: CDR1 MNHEY and CDR2 SMNVEV (reference sequence). Unmatched junction bases numbered 7, after V lost 7 bases and J lost 3 bases. This CDR3 comprises 15 residues. CDR3 coding DNA: TGTGCCAGCAATGGAGGGGGACAGGGCTACAATGAGCAGTTCTTC. Translated: CASNGGGQGYNEQFF.